The 10 T cell receptor beta chains below were found in one sample sequenced in a study of T-cell reconstitution after alpha-beta-depleted transplantation in children (dated by TCRdb to the mid-2010s). Library generation was performed with PCR. For sequencing, an Illumina HiSeq 2500 was employed. Molecular barcoding was employed in the preparation of TCR libraries, with unique molecular identifiers being used to normalize TCRbeta repertoire quantification. TCRdb trimmed the raw reads at Q25, called clones with MiXCR and kept productive beta chains. Rows matching on CDR3 protein sequence are summarized as one entry with the most common DNA and genes. This sample comprises approximately 500,000 distinct CDR3 sequences, 10% of them detected only once. Around 2% of the sample belongs to the ten largest clones. Per the publication, the treatment or condition label means: allogeneic hematopoietic cell transplantation with graft depleted of TCRalphabeta T cells and CD19 B cells.

The sample here was PBMCs, taken before TCRalphabeta/CD19-depleted stem cell transplant. The receptor set was obtained from a child aged 2-15 years with inherited bone marrow failure, due to receive a stem cell transplant.

This clonotype was observed a few times. The genes are TRBV20-1 and TRBJ1-2; D not certain. This CDR3 has 12 amino acids. Trimming shortened V by 0 bases and J by 8 bases, and 10 bases separated the two germline ends. Germline V gene data show CDR1 as DFQATT and CDR2 as SNEGSKA (reference sequence). In DNA, the CDR3 is TGCAGTGCTAGAGACCAGACGGGGGGCTACACCTTC. It translates to CSARDQTGGYTF.

This clonotype was counted many times. The chain employs TRBV4-2 and TRBJ2-3; D call uncertain. The CDR3 has 16 residues. Germline CDR1 and CDR2: LGHNA and YNFKEQ. V shed 3 bases and J shed 8 bases, with 21 bases lying between them. The CDR3 reads CASSQEYYSEYPTQYF. DNA of the CDR3: TGTGCCAGCAGCCAGGAATACTATTCGGAGTATCCTACGCAGTATTTT.

There are many counts of this clonotype. The chain carries TRBV5-6 and TRBJ2-5; tentatively, D is TRBD1 or TRBD2 (5 bases each). The CDR3 extends over 14 amino acids. Germline CDR1 reads SGHDT; CDR2 reads YYEEEE. V dropped 3 bases and J dropped 3 bases, with 12 bases sitting between them. The CDR3 region is CASSSPGTEETQYF. CDR3 nucleotides: TGTGCCAGCAGCTCGCCCGGGACGGAAGAGACCCAGTACTTC.

This rearrangement joins TRBV20-1 to TRBJ2-1; perhaps TRBD2 as D (5 bases). CDR1 is DFQATT and CDR2 is SNEGSKA in the germline V gene (reference sequence). V was trimmed by 4 bases and J by 2 bases, leaving 6 bases between them. This CDR3 is built from 12 residues. The CDR3: CSAKRPYNEQFF. CDR3 nucleotides: TGCAGTGCTAAGCGGCCCTACAATGAGCAGTTCTTC.

This clonotype was seen many times. The genes are TRBV18 and TRBJ1-2; 7 nucleotides agree with TRBD1. CDR1 and CDR2 (germline): KGHSH, LQKENI. The ends lost 3 bases at V and 2 bases at J; junction bases unmatched: 3. The CDR3 totals 14 residues. CDR3 DNA sequence: TGTGCCAGCTCACCTAACAGGGGAAACTATGGCTACACCTTC. Its translation is CASSPNRGNYGYTF.

This clonotype has only a few counts. The chain couples TRBV7-2 to TRBJ2-1; the D is unclear. This CDR3 spans 15 amino acids. The germline V gene encodes CDR1 SGHTA and CDR2 FQGNSA. With 2 bases removed from V and 8 bases from J, the gap between germline ends came to 16 bases. The DNA for the CDR3 is TGTGCCAGCAGCTTAAGGCTAGTTTTTGGCGATGAGCAGTTCTTC. This gives the protein CASSLRLVFGDEQFF.

This clonotype was recorded many times. The chain couples TRBV10-3 to TRBJ2-1, with D perhaps TRBD1 or TRBD2 (6 bases each). The germline V and J ends were trimmed by 3 bases and 10 bases, with 10 bases remaining between them. Looked up from germline, CDR1 is ENHRY and CDR2 is SYGVKD. This CDR3 has 12 residues. In DNA form, the CDR3 reads TGTGCCATCAGTGACAGGGGAGGAGAGCAGTTCTTC. As protein: CAISDRGGEQFF.

V usage is TRBV4-3 and J usage is TRBJ1-1, with TRBD1 as a possible D gene (5 bases). Trimming cost V 4 bases and J 4 bases, with 13 bases left between them. This CDR3 spans 14 amino acids. The germline V gene encodes CDR1 LGHNA and CDR2 YSLEER. CDR3 sequence: CASSPFVGGTEAFF. Written as DNA, the CDR3 is TGCGCCAGCAGCCCCTTTGTTGGGGGCACTGAAGCTTTCTTT.

This clonotype was detected ten times or more. The genes are TRBV20-1 and TRBJ2-7; TRBD1 aligns across 8 bases. The CDR3 is made up of 18 amino acids. The V gene end was trimmed by 4 bases and the J gene end by 4 bases; junction bases not matched to a gene: 21. In germline, CDR1 is DFQATT, CDR2 SNEGSKA (reference sequence). CDR3 loop: CSAKGTGGLPVRNYEQYF. CDR3 bases: TGCAGTGCTAAAGGTACAGGGGGTCTGCCAGTCCGGAATTACGAGCAGTACTTC.

There are many counts of this clonotype. This chain connects TRBV9 to TRBJ1-1, with TRBD1 matching 7 bases. The CDR3 spans 14 residues. Germline CDR1 and CDR2: SGDLS and YYNGEE. The V gene end was trimmed by 3 bases and the J gene end by 5 bases; junction bases not matched to a gene: 7. The CDR3: CASSATGVLTEAFF. The CDR3, as DNA: TGTGCCAGCAGCGCCACAGGGGTTCTTACTGAAGCTTTCTTT.